The 24 T cell receptor beta chains below all came from one sample that was sequenced in a study of blood T cell repertoires in COVID-19. Sequenced by immunoSEQ multiplex PCR; TCRdb stores in-frame clones only, minus some. The sample lists fewer than 110,000 clones; roughly 84% were seen once. The sample comprised peripheral blood. The receptors come from a human donor in a cohort sampled during active COVID-19.

The J gene is TRBJ2-6, the V gene TRBV4-1; TRBD1 agrees at 11 bases. This CDR3 spans 18 amino acids. Germline CDR1 is MGHRA and CDR2 is YSYEKL. Trimming took 2 bases from V and 2 from J; bases not matched to a gene: 5. CDR3 DNA sequence: TGCGCCAGCAGCCAATCCGGGACAGGGGGACCTGGGGCCAACGTCCTGACTTTC. It is translated as CASSQSGTGGPGANVLTF.

This chain joins TRBV21-1 and TRBJ2-3; whether TRBD2, the table's D call, matches the DNA was not checked. TRBV21-1 is shown as a pseudogene. CDR3 length equals 15 residues. The CDR3 DNA sequence: TGTGCCAGCAGCAAAGTGTCGGAAGAGGCGGATACGCAGTATTTT. Its translation: CASSKVSEEADTQYF.

The genes are TRBV10-2 and TRBJ2-7, with 8 bases that match TRBD1. V shed 6 bases, J shed 6 bases, and the junction held 7 bases outside the gene matches. The CDR3 length is 13 residues. Germline values: CDR1 WSHSY, CDR2 SAAADI. CDR3 amino acids: CASSSIDRGEQYF. The CDR3 nucleotides are TGCGCCAGCAGCTCAATAGACAGGGGCGAGCAGTACTTC.

This chain joins TRBV7-2 and TRBJ2-5; 9 positions match TRBD2. J lost 5 bases, V lost 2 bases, and 12 bases had no gene match. The CDR3 runs to 17 residues. Per germline, CDR1 SGHTA and CDR2 FQGNSA. CDR3 region: CASSLSASGIGSETQYF. Here the CDR3 DNA reads TGTGCCAGCAGCTTATCGGCTAGCGGGATCGGGTCGGAGACCCAGTACTTC.

The V call is TRBV9, the J call TRBJ1-3; D may be TRBD1 (6 bases). This CDR3 spans 16 amino acids. CDR1 and CDR2 (germline): SGDLS, YYNGEE. V shed 0 bases and J shed 0 bases, with 10 bases lying between them. CDR3 bases: TGTGCCAGCAGCGTAGGGGGACATAGCTCTGGAAACACCATATATTTT. Translation gives CASSVGGHSSGNTIYF.

The chain uses TRBV29-1 and TRBJ2-1, with 16 bases that match TRBD2. V gave up 6 bases and J gave up 4 bases; unmatched junction bases: 6. The CDR3 loop spans 16 amino acids. Germline V lookup: CDR1 SQVTM, CDR2 ANQGSEA. The CDR3 reads CSVAGTSGRDYNEQFF. CDR3 DNA sequence: TGCAGCGTCGCCGGGACTAGCGGGAGGGATTACAATGAGCAGTTCTTC.

V is TRBV4-1 and J is TRBJ2-5, with TRBD2 matching 14 bases. The V gene end was trimmed by 4 bases and the J gene end by 7 bases; junction bases not matched to a gene: 5. The CDR3 loop spans 15 amino acids. In germline, CDR1 is MGHRA, CDR2 YSYEKL. CDR3 nucleotides: TGCGCCAGCAGCCGGCTAGGACTAGCGGGGGGGACCCAGTACTTC. This gives the protein CASSRLGLAGGTQYF.

The V call is TRBV19, the J call TRBJ2-1; D perhaps matches TRBD1 (6 bases). Germline assignment: CDR1 LNHDA and CDR2 SQIVND (reference sequence). CDR3 size: 17 residues. Trimming cost V 3 bases and J 5 bases, with 20 bases left between them. The CDR3 DNA follows: TGTGCCAGTAGTATCGATTCCGGGACAACAGCCAACAATGAGCAGTTCTTC. This gives the protein CASSIDSGTTANNEQFF.

This clone was counted only a few times. This chain links TRBV6-6 with TRBJ1-2; possibly TRBD1 for D (6 bases). Germline values: CDR1 MNHNY, CDR2 SVGAGI (reference sequence). V was clipped by 2 bases and J by 8 bases, with 12 bases between them. CDR3 length equals 13 residues. In nucleotides, the CDR3 is TGTGCCAGCAGTTACAAGGGGGAGTGGGGCTACACCTTC. Amino acid sequence: CASSYKGEWGYTF.

The chain links TRBV15 to TRBJ2-5, with TRBD2 matching over 9 bases. This CDR3 comprises 16 residues. The germline CDR1 and CDR2 sequences are LNHNV and YYDKDF (reference sequence). V trimming: 4 bases; J trimming: 0 bases; junction bases outside the gene matches: 6. DNA of the CDR3: TGTGCCACCAGCAACCTTCTAGCGGGGTACCAAGAGACCCAGTACTTC. It specifies CATSNLLAGYQETQYF.

The gene calls are TRBV11-3 and TRBJ2-1; 9 bases map to TRBD2. In germline, CDR1 is SGHNT, CDR2 YENEEA. The CDR3 is 16 residues long. The ends lost 3 bases at V and 7 bases at J; junction bases unmatched: 10. CDR3 nucleotide sequence: TGTGCCAGCAGCTTCATAAGCCTAGCGGGAAAAAATGAGCAGTTCTTC. Translating it yields CASSFISLAGKNEQFF.

J is TRBJ1-2 and V is TRBV7-2; the match to TRBD1 covers 9 bases. The CDR3 spans 16 residues. From germline, CDR1 is SGHTA and CDR2 FQGNSA. J was trimmed by 1 base and V by 1 base; bases with no gene match: 4. CDR3 loop: CASSLEAGQGNYGYTF. CDR3 bases: TGTGCCAGCAGCTTAGAGGCGGGACAGGGTAACTATGGCTACACCTTC.

The V gene is TRBV24-1, the J gene TRBJ2-2, with no clear D. V lost 2 bases, J lost 2 bases, and 11 bases lay in between. The CDR3 spans 16 residues. Per germline, CDR1 KGHDR and CDR2 SFDVKD. The CDR3 nucleotides are TGTGCCACCAGTGATTATACACGTAAAAACACCGGGGAGCTGTTTTTT. This sequence encodes CATSDYTRKNTGELFF.

This clone appeared once. This sequence joins TRBV15 and TRBJ2-1; no reliable D call. The length of the CDR3 is 12 residues. V was cut by 3 bases and J by 6 bases, with 6 bases left in between. The germline gives CDR1 LNHNV, CDR2 YYDKDF (reference sequence). The CDR3 spells CATSSSRNEQFF. In DNA, the CDR3 is TGTGCCACCAGCAGCTCTCGCAATGAGCAGTTCTTC.

This chain joins TRBV28 and TRBJ1-2; 7 bases align to TRBD1. The junction had 13 bases not matched to a gene; V was cut back by 5 bases and J by 1 base. The CDR3 sequence is 17 residues long. Looked up from germline, CDR1 is MDHEN and CDR2 is SYDVKM. This CDR3 reads CASSPRYRTGYNYGYTF. CDR3 bases: TGTGCCAGCAGTCCCAGGTACCGGACAGGTTATAACTATGGCTACACCTTC.

The CDR3 here is CASSQDRANGYTF. DNA of the CDR3: TGTGCCAGCAGCCAAGATCGCGCGAATGGCTACACCTTC. This chain joins TRBV3-1 (or the pseudogene TRBV3-2) and TRBJ1-2, with unresolved D. Trimming stripped 0 bases from V and 6 bases from J, with 8 bases between. The germline gives CDR1 LGHDT, CDR2 YNNKEL (reference sequence). This CDR3 has 13 residues.

This chain connects TRBV6-6 to TRBJ1-1; D gene uncertain. Germline assignment: CDR1 MNHNY and CDR2 SVGAGI (reference sequence). The CDR3 is made up of 13 amino acids. V was cut by 9 bases and J by 5 bases, with 16 bases left in between. The CDR3 protein is CASASSRGTEAFF. DNA for the CDR3: TGTGCCAGTGCCTCCTCTCGGGGAACTGAAGCTTTCTTT.

This CDR3 is CASSYQGMNTEAFF. CDR3 bases: TGTGCCAGCAGTTACCAGGGAATGAACACTGAAGCTTTCTTT. This chain uses TRBV6-2 or TRBV6-3 with TRBJ1-1, with D tentatively TRBD1 (5 bases). The CDR3 loop spans 14 amino acids. V dropped 2 bases and J dropped 0 bases, with 7 bases sitting between them. From germline, CDR1 is MNHEY and CDR2 SVGEGT.

About this clone itself: A read error is possible here, since a much larger clone lies one base away. The sample contains more than one DNA sequence encoding this CDR3. V usage is TRBV14 and J usage is TRBJ1-2; TRBD1 matches at 8 bases. This CDR3 comprises 15 residues. Germline V gene lookup returns CDR1 SGHDN and CDR2 FVKESK. Trimming removed 4 bases from V and 2 bases from J; junction bases left unmatched: 6. CDR3 bases: TGTGCCAGCAGCCTCAGACAGGGGTGGAACTATGGCTACACCTTC. This encodes CASSLRQGWNYGYTF.

The V and J genes are TRBV7-2 and TRBJ2-7, with D tentatively TRBD2 (5 bases). V shed 4 bases and J shed 3 bases, with 13 bases lying between them. Per the germline V gene, CDR1 is SGHTA and CDR2 is FQGNSA. CDR3 length: 14 amino acids. This chain's CDR3 is CASSYRDQLYEQYF. The CDR3 coding sequence is TGTGCCAGCAGCTATCGGGATCAACTCTACGAGCAGTACTTC.

This sequence joins TRBV7-3 and TRBJ2-1; 9 bases align to TRBD2. Per germline, CDR1 SGHTA and CDR2 FQGTGA. J gave up 9 bases and V 2 bases, and 8 bases lay outside the gene matches. This CDR3 is 15 amino acids long. This CDR3 reads CASSLLREGWTEQFF. CDR3 DNA sequence: TGTGCCAGCAGCTTACTGCGGGAGGGCTGGACTGAGCAGTTCTTC.

The genes are TRBV6-5 and TRBJ1-4; TRBD1 matches at 7 bases. The CDR3 is 15 amino acids. V shed 2 bases and J 10 bases; nucleotides not matched to a gene: 10. Germline V gene sequence: CDR1 MNHEY, CDR2 SVGAGI. The DNA of the CDR3 is TGTGCCAGCAGTTACGGGCCAACAGGGGAAGGAAAACTGTTTTTT. As protein: CASSYGPTGEGKLFF.

This sequence joins TRBV7-2 and TRBJ1-1, with D possibly being TRBD1 (5 bases). Trimming pared 2 bases from V and 1 base from J, leaving 8 bases between. Germline V gives CDR1 SGHTA, CDR2 FQGNSA. The CDR3 runs 14 residues. CDR3 nucleotides: TGTGCCAGCAGCTTATCCAGGGCGAACACTGAAGCTTTCTTT. The encoded protein is CASSLSRANTEAFF.

J is TRBJ2-7 and V is TRBV5-5; 7 positions agree with TRBD1. The length of the CDR3 is 14 residues. V dropped 4 bases and J dropped 4; count of bases not matched to a gene: 8. CDR1 is SGHKS and CDR2 is YYEKEE in the germline V gene (reference sequence). Here the CDR3 DNA reads TGTGCCAGCAGCCTCGGACAGGCGATATACGAGCAGTACTTC. Translation gives CASSLGQAIYEQYF.